The rows below give T cell receptor beta chains drawn from one sample of a study of blood T cell repertoires in COVID-19. Data came from immunoSEQ multiplex PCR; TCRdb stores just in-frame clones and leaves some out. The sample includes 120,000 or so clones, around 87% seen only once; the top ten take approximately 30%. The sample consisted of peripheral blood. The source is a man between 65 and 85 years old with active or convalescent COVID-19. CDR3s include the opening cysteine and the closing phenylalanine or tryptophan. Each record gives: V gene, J gene, CDR3 protein.

v_call: TRBV12-5
j_call: TRBJ2-1
cdr3_aa: CASGFQPTLTGPLNYNEQFF

v_call: TRBV3-1/TRBV3-2
j_call: TRBJ2-1
cdr3_aa: CASSQDLGSSYNEQFF

v_call: TRBV2
j_call: TRBJ1-4
cdr3_aa: CASLGGSQGEKLFF

v_call: TRBV7-2
j_call: TRBJ2-7
cdr3_aa: CASSLVAGTGITYEQYF

v_call: TRBV27
j_call: TRBJ1-2
cdr3_aa: CASSFGTGSGNYGYTF

v_call: TRBV6-5
j_call: TRBJ1-6
cdr3_aa: CASSYSGDSGYSPLHF

v_call: TRBV6-5
j_call: TRBJ1-6
cdr3_aa: CASNSYNSPLHF

v_call: TRBV2
j_call: TRBJ1-4
cdr3_aa: CARRDRGNEKLFF

v_call: TRBV6-6
j_call: TRBJ2-2
cdr3_aa: CASSPTGTGGFTGELFF

v_call: TRBV2
j_call: TRBJ2-2
cdr3_aa: CASAGTGVSGELFF

v_call: TRBV11-2
j_call: TRBJ2-7
cdr3_aa: CASSLSPSGTGSEQYF

v_call: TRBV7-6
j_call: TRBJ2-7
cdr3_aa: CASSSRSGEQYF

v_call: TRBV4-1
j_call: TRBJ1-1
cdr3_aa: CASSRGQGAMNTEAFF

v_call: TRBV7-9
j_call: TRBJ2-2
cdr3_aa: CASSLVGGTGELFF

v_call: TRBV28
j_call: TRBJ1-1
cdr3_aa: CASSLSGVTEAFF

v_call: TRBV6-1
j_call: TRBJ1-2
cdr3_aa: CASSGGANNPSSGYTF

v_call: TRBV29-1
j_call: TRBJ2-5
cdr3_aa: CSVEATGETQYF

v_call: TRBV14
j_call: TRBJ2-1
cdr3_aa: CASSHRTGATYNEQFF

v_call: TRBV11-2
j_call: TRBJ2-1
cdr3_aa: CASSLGLANEQFF

v_call: TRBV27
j_call: TRBJ2-2
cdr3_aa: CASSGRTGLNGELFF

v_call: TRBV25-1
j_call: TRBJ2-3
cdr3_aa: CASSGAGSTDTQYF

v_call: TRBV18
j_call: TRBJ1-2
cdr3_aa: CASSQGTGPNYGYTF

v_call: TRBV3-1/TRBV3-2
j_call: TRBJ1-4
cdr3_aa: CASSQSGQGGKLFF

v_call: TRBV5-6
j_call: TRBJ2-2
cdr3_aa: CASSLVEGTDTGELFF

v_call: TRBV4-1
j_call: TRBJ1-6
cdr3_aa: CASSLGGVNSPLHF

v_call: TRBV7-2
j_call: TRBJ1-4
cdr3_aa: CASSAATGLVRGKLFF

v_call: TRBV18
j_call: TRBJ2-3
cdr3_aa: CASSPRKRGTDTQYF

v_call: TRBV27
j_call: TRBJ2-3
cdr3_aa: CASSLGRTTDTQYF

v_call: TRBV19
j_call: TRBJ2-5
cdr3_aa: CASSLGQGEETQYF